These T cell receptor beta chains were read from a single sample in a study of blood T cells in healthy people across ages. TCRdb called the 5' RACE reads again in MiXCR, with one record for every CDR3 protein. Among about 940,000 distinct CDR3 sequences listed, approximately 49% were seen once. Material: blood. The receptors stem from a man younger than 40 in good health. CDR3s include the opening cysteine and the closing phenylalanine or tryptophan. Each record gives: CDR3 protein, CDR3 DNA, D gene, V gene, clone size, J gene. The D gene is left open where the match is weak. Size is stated for part of the rows, as once, few or many counts, or as a class when the clone is expanded.

CDR3 protein: CASSWIAGNTDTQYF
CDR3 DNA: TGCGCCAGCAGCTGGATCGCGGGGAACACAGATACGCAGTATTTT
D gene: -
V gene: TRBV5-1
clone size: -
J gene: TRBJ2-3

CDR3 protein: CASSSSDRNTEAFF
CDR3 DNA: TGTGCCAGCAGTTCCTCGGACAGGAACACTGAAGCTTTCTTT
D gene: -
V gene: TRBV12-3/TRBV12-4
clone size: many
J gene: TRBJ1-1

CDR3 protein: CASGLAGVSGELFF
CDR3 DNA: TGTGCCAGCGGGCTAGCGGGGGTGAGCGGGGAGCTGTTTTTT
D gene: TRBD2
V gene: TRBV27
clone size: -
J gene: TRBJ2-2

CDR3 protein: CASSLGGLQQQYF
CDR3 DNA: TGTGCCAGCAGCTTAGGCGGACTACAACAGCAGTACTTC
D gene: -
V gene: TRBV7-2
clone size: -
J gene: TRBJ2-7

CDR3 protein: CVSSSVLPSGENIQYF
CDR3 DNA: TGCGTCAGCAGCTCCGTACTACCTAGCGGGGAAAACATTCAGTACTTC
D gene: TRBD2
V gene: TRBV5-1
clone size: -
J gene: TRBJ2-4

CDR3 protein: CASSSPRENSYNEQFF
CDR3 DNA: TGTGCCAGCAGCTCACCCAGGGAGAACTCCTACAATGAGCAGTTCTTC
D gene: -
V gene: TRBV7-9
clone size: -
J gene: TRBJ2-1

CDR3 protein: CAITSTGYYEQYF
CDR3 DNA: TGTGCCATCACTTCGACGGGTTACTACGAGCAGTACTTC
D gene: -
V gene: TRBV10-3
clone size: few
J gene: TRBJ2-7

CDR3 protein: CASSQAGGLGEYEQYF
CDR3 DNA: TGTGCCAGCAGCCAAGCCGGGGGTCTAGGGGAATACGAGCAGTACTTC
D gene: -
V gene: TRBV3-1
clone size: -
J gene: TRBJ2-7

CDR3 protein: CASSQAITSGSYEQYF
CDR3 DNA: TGTGCCAGCAGCCAAGCGATTACTAGCGGATCCTACGAGCAGTACTTC
D gene: TRBD2
V gene: TRBV4-2
clone size: -
J gene: TRBJ2-7

CDR3 protein: CASSQVHGTLSSYEQYF
CDR3 DNA: TGCGCCAGCAGCCAAGTTCACGGGACTTTGAGCTCCTACGAGCAGTACTTC
D gene: -
V gene: TRBV4-1
clone size: few
J gene: TRBJ2-7

CDR3 protein: CASSWTSGGAINVYNEQFF
CDR3 DNA: TGTGCCAGCAGCTGGACTAGCGGGGGGGCTATAAATGTCTACAATGAGCAGTTCTTC
D gene: TRBD2
V gene: TRBV5-6
clone size: once
J gene: TRBJ2-1

CDR3 protein: CAISETAGGQPQHF
CDR3 DNA: TGTGCCATCAGTGAAACGGCAGGCGGTCAGCCCCAGCATTTT
D gene: -
V gene: TRBV10-3
clone size: few
J gene: TRBJ1-5

CDR3 protein: CSARPRGRVADGYTF
CDR3 DNA: TGCAGTGCTAGACCTCGGGGCAGGGTGGCCGATGGCTACACCTTC
D gene: -
V gene: TRBV20-1
clone size: -
J gene: TRBJ1-2

CDR3 protein: CASSLVTRVSNEQFF
CDR3 DNA: TGTGCCAGCAGTTTAGTCACTAGGGTTAGCAATGAGCAGTTCTTC
D gene: -
V gene: TRBV12-3/TRBV12-4
clone size: -
J gene: TRBJ2-1

CDR3 protein: CASSTLAGGETQYF
CDR3 DNA: TGTGCCAGCAGCACTCTAGCGGGGGGTGAGACCCAGTACTTC
D gene: TRBD2
V gene: TRBV6-5
clone size: few
J gene: TRBJ2-5

CDR3 protein: CASSWRGALSGYTF
CDR3 DNA: TGTGCCAGCAGTTGGCGAGGGGCCCTATCCGGCTACACCTTC
D gene: -
V gene: TRBV12-3/TRBV12-4
clone size: many
J gene: TRBJ1-2

CDR3 protein: CASSQGDRAYEQFF
CDR3 DNA: TGCGCCAGCAGCCAAGGAGACAGGGCTTATGAGCAGTTCTTC
D gene: TRBD1
V gene: TRBV4-1
clone size: few
J gene: TRBJ2-1

CDR3 protein: CASSLYRVYNEQFF
CDR3 DNA: TGTGCCAGCAGCCTTTACAGGGTATACAATGAGCAGTTCTTC
D gene: -
V gene: TRBV28
clone size: many
J gene: TRBJ2-1

CDR3 protein: CASSLRRVETQYF
CDR3 DNA: TGTGCCAGCAGCTTAAGACGGGTGGAGACCCAGTACTTC
D gene: -
V gene: TRBV7-3
clone size: -
J gene: TRBJ2-5

CDR3 protein: CASSQVQGGLYEQYF
CDR3 DNA: TGCGCCAGCAGCCAAGTTCAAGGAGGGCTCTACGAGCAGTACTTC
D gene: -
V gene: TRBV4-1
clone size: few
J gene: TRBJ2-7

CDR3 protein: CSALDGQTYEQYF
CDR3 DNA: TGCAGTGCTCTGGACGGACAGACCTACGAGCAGTACTTC
D gene: -
V gene: TRBV20-1
clone size: few
J gene: TRBJ2-7

CDR3 protein: CASSETGVRPQHF
CDR3 DNA: TGTGCCAGCTCGGAGACAGGGGTGCGGCCCCAGCATTTT
D gene: TRBD1
V gene: TRBV12-3/TRBV12-4
clone size: -
J gene: TRBJ1-5

CDR3 protein: CSASPGLAGGKETQYF
CDR3 DNA: TGCAGTGCTAGCCCGGGACTAGCGGGGGGTAAAGAGACCCAGTACTTC
D gene: TRBD2
V gene: TRBV20-1
clone size: few
J gene: TRBJ2-5

CDR3 protein: CASSLNFGARLEQYF
CDR3 DNA: TGTGCCAGCAGCTTAAACTTTGGAGCTAGACTCGAGCAGTACTTC
D gene: -
V gene: TRBV7-2
clone size: few
J gene: TRBJ2-7

CDR3 protein: CASSQVPGTGRNEQYF
CDR3 DNA: TGCGCCAGCAGCCAAGTCCCCGGGACAGGGAGGAACGAGCAGTACTTC
D gene: TRBD1
V gene: TRBV4-1
clone size: few
J gene: TRBJ2-7

CDR3 protein: CAGGTEYQPQHF
CDR3 DNA: TGTGCCGGCGGGACGGAATATCAGCCCCAGCATTTT
D gene: -
V gene: TRBV6-6
clone size: -
J gene: TRBJ1-5

CDR3 protein: CASSQDSPSGGQYF
CDR3 DNA: TGTGCCAGCAGCCAAGATTCTCCTAGCGGGGGCCAGTACTTC
D gene: TRBD2
V gene: TRBV4-2
clone size: -
J gene: TRBJ2-5

CDR3 protein: CSARTVANTEAFF
CDR3 DNA: TGCAGTGCTAGGACCGTAGCAAACACTGAAGCTTTCTTT
D gene: -
V gene: TRBV20-1
clone size: few
J gene: TRBJ1-1

CDR3 protein: CASSQEGPGTSFPYEQYF
CDR3 DNA: TGTGCCAGCAGCCAAGAGGGCCCCGGGACTAGCTTCCCCTACGAGCAGTACTTC
D gene: TRBD2
V gene: TRBV4-2
clone size: few
J gene: TRBJ2-7

CDR3 protein: CASSVGGNYEQYF
CDR3 DNA: TGTGCCAGCAGTGTAGGCGGTAACTACGAGCAGTACTTC
D gene: -
V gene: TRBV6-4
clone size: few
J gene: TRBJ2-7

CDR3 protein: CASSSDSQDRKTQYF
CDR3 DNA: TGTGCCAGCTCATCGGACAGCCAAGATCGGAAGACCCAGTACTTC
D gene: -
V gene: TRBV18
clone size: -
J gene: TRBJ2-5

CDR3 protein: CASSERGSRNEQYF
CDR3 DNA: TGTGCCAGCAGTGAGAGAGGGAGTAGAAACGAGCAGTACTTC
D gene: -
V gene: TRBV28
clone size: -
J gene: TRBJ2-7

CDR3 protein: CASSPLAGGPFEQYF
CDR3 DNA: TGTGCCAGCAGCCCACTAGCGGGGGGGCCGTTTGAGCAGTACTTC
D gene: TRBD2
V gene: TRBV3-1
clone size: -
J gene: TRBJ2-5

CDR3 protein: CSASLPGDRIGGYTF
CDR3 DNA: TGCAGTGCCAGCCTCCCGGGGGATAGAATAGGTGGCTACACCTTC
D gene: -
V gene: TRBV20-1
clone size: few
J gene: TRBJ1-2

CDR3 protein: CSALGPQELTDTQYF
CDR3 DNA: TGCAGTGCCTTAGGACCACAGGAACTGACAGATACGCAGTATTTT
D gene: -
V gene: TRBV20-1
clone size: few
J gene: TRBJ2-3

CDR3 protein: CATSDRGNTGELFF
CDR3 DNA: TGTGCCACCAGTGATCGGGGGAACACCGGGGAGCTGTTTTTT
D gene: -
V gene: TRBV24-1
clone size: -
J gene: TRBJ2-2

CDR3 protein: CASSFDLGQCEQYF
CDR3 DNA: TGTGCCAGCAGCTTCGATTTAGGACAGTGCGAGCAGTACTTC
D gene: -
V gene: TRBV7-8
clone size: -
J gene: TRBJ2-7

CDR3 protein: CASSLAGTEISYEQYF
CDR3 DNA: TGTGCCAGCAGCTTAGCCGGGACAGAGATTTCCTACGAGCAGTACTTC
D gene: TRBD1
V gene: TRBV7-2
clone size: -
J gene: TRBJ2-7

CDR3 protein: CASNYPQSVVQYF
CDR3 DNA: TGTGCCAGCAATTACCCCCAGTCAGTGGTGCAGTACTTC
D gene: -
V gene: TRBV6-5
clone size: -
J gene: TRBJ2-4

CDR3 protein: CASSYSGRASTDTQYF
CDR3 DNA: TGTGCCAGCAGTTATTCGGGACGAGCGAGCACAGATACGCAGTATTTT
D gene: -
V gene: TRBV6-5
clone size: -
J gene: TRBJ2-3

CDR3 protein: CASSLTGLHEQYF
CDR3 DNA: TGTGCCAGCAGCTTAACGGGGCTCCACGAGCAGTACTTC
D gene: -
V gene: TRBV13
clone size: few
J gene: TRBJ2-7

CDR3 protein: CAISGKSSYEQYF
CDR3 DNA: TGTGCCATCAGTGGGAAGAGCTCCTACGAGCAGTACTTC
D gene: -
V gene: TRBV10-3
clone size: few
J gene: TRBJ2-7

CDR3 protein: CASSGGTGNEQYF
CDR3 DNA: TGCGCCAGCAGCGGGGGGACAGGGAACGAGCAGTACTTC
D gene: TRBD1
V gene: TRBV5-1
clone size: -
J gene: TRBJ2-7

CDR3 protein: CASSQDSLTGRLPVQYF
CDR3 DNA: TGTGCCAGCAGCCAAGATTCGCTTACAGGGCGCCTACCGGTGCAGTACTTC
D gene: -
V gene: TRBV3-1
clone size: -
J gene: TRBJ2-7

CDR3 protein: CASSQPEGFYEQYF
CDR3 DNA: TGTGCCAGCAGCCAGCCAGAGGGGTTCTACGAGCAGTACTTC
D gene: -
V gene: TRBV3-1
clone size: few
J gene: TRBJ2-7

CDR3 protein: CASSGGIHYEQYF
CDR3 DNA: TGTGCCAGCAGTGGGGGCATCCATTACGAGCAGTACTTC
D gene: -
V gene: TRBV12-3/TRBV12-4
clone size: few
J gene: TRBJ2-7

CDR3 protein: CASSPRLFYEQYF
CDR3 DNA: TGTGCCAGCAGCCCTCGACTGTTCTACGAGCAGTACTTC
D gene: -
V gene: TRBV3-1
clone size: -
J gene: TRBJ2-7

CDR3 protein: CASSPLTGSYGYTF
CDR3 DNA: TGTGCCAGCAGCCCGTTGACAGGGTCCTATGGCTACACCTTC
D gene: TRBD1
V gene: TRBV7-2
clone size: -
J gene: TRBJ1-2

CDR3 protein: CASSPPLNEQFF
CDR3 DNA: TGTGCCAGCTCACCGCCACTCAATGAGCAGTTCTTC
D gene: -
V gene: TRBV18
clone size: -
J gene: TRBJ2-1

CDR3 protein: CASSPRAGGLADTQYF
CDR3 DNA: TGTGCCAGCAGTCCACGAGCGGGGGGGCTCGCAGATACGCAGTATTTT
D gene: TRBD2
V gene: TRBV27
clone size: -
J gene: TRBJ2-3

CDR3 protein: CASSRGEGYQPQHF
CDR3 DNA: TGTGCCAGCAGCCGAGGGGAGGGTTATCAGCCCCAGCATTTT
D gene: -
V gene: TRBV28
clone size: once
J gene: TRBJ1-5

CDR3 protein: CASSLESTGLRETQYF
CDR3 DNA: TGTGCCAGCAGTTTGGAGTCGACAGGGCTTCGGGAGACCCAGTACTTC
D gene: TRBD1
V gene: TRBV27
clone size: -
J gene: TRBJ2-5

CDR3 protein: CASSYPLAGLETQYF
CDR3 DNA: TGTGCCAGCAGTTACCCCTTAGCGGGGTTAGAGACCCAGTACTTC
D gene: TRBD2
V gene: TRBV6-2/TRBV6-3
clone size: -
J gene: TRBJ2-5